Listed here are 32 T cell receptor beta chains from one sample, sequenced in a study of B cell selection in AIRE deficiency. The assay was immunoSEQ multiplex PCR, and TCRdb's table has in-frame clones only and misses some. The profile shows about 25,000 clones, 95% to 96% of them singletons. Sorting defined conventional CD4 T cells as CD4+CD127+. Source material: CD4+CD127+ conventional T cells sorted from PBMCs. Every receptor here comes from a human donor in good health.

Points on this clone: At one boundary the junction diverges from the germline segment, which might be a read error. At the DNA level, this CDR3 is encoded by other sequences in the same sample as well. The V call is TRBV6-1, the J call TRBJ1-3; D is unclear. The CDR3 consists of 15 residues. Germline lookup yields CDR1 MNHNS and CDR2 SASEGT. The CDR3 loop is CASSEEWLAGNTIYF. DNA of the CDR3: TGTGCTAGCAGTGAAGAGTGGCTAGCTGGAAACACCATATATTTT.

This clone is a singleton in its sample. The rearrangement uses TRBV5-1 and TRBJ2-7; 8 bases agree with TRBD1. The CDR3 covers 15 residues. V lost 2 bases to trimming and J lost 2 bases; unmatched junction nucleotides: 6. In germline, CDR1 is SGHRS, CDR2 YFSETQ. CDR3 residues: CASSLGQGVTYEQYF. CDR3 DNA sequence: TGCGCCAGCAGCTTAGGACAGGGAGTCACCTACGAGCAGTACTTC.

The chain employs TRBV7-2 and TRBJ2-7; possible D gene TRBD1, 5 bases. This CDR3 is 13 amino acids long. The germline V gene has CDR1 SGHTA and CDR2 FQGNSA. V dropped 6 bases and J dropped 2 bases, with 11 bases sitting between them. The CDR3 nucleotides are TGTGCCAGCAGTCTGGACAAGCCCTACGAGCAGTACTTC. Amino acids: CASSLDKPYEQYF.

The chain joins TRBV27 to TRBJ1-1; 10 bases are a match to TRBD1. Germline CDR1 reads MNHEY; CDR2 reads SMNVEV (reference sequence). After removal of 5 bases from V and 8 bases from J, the junction contained 5 bases not matched to a gene. The CDR3 sequence is 13 residues long. The CDR3 region is CASSVDRGPEAFF. For the CDR3, the DNA is TGTGCCAGCAGTGTCGACAGGGGGCCCGAAGCTTTCTTT.

This chain connects TRBV25-1 to TRBJ2-3; 10 bases are shared with TRBD2. J was trimmed by 3 bases and V by 4 bases; bases with no gene match: 7. The CDR3 length is 16 residues. Looked up from germline, CDR1 is MGHDK and CDR2 is SYGVNS. The CDR3 DNA follows: TGTGCCAGCAGTGGATCAAGCGGGAGGGCGACAGATACGCAGTATTTT. This codes for CASSGSSGRATDTQYF.

This chain uses TRBV18 with TRBJ2-1, with TRBD2 as a possible D gene (6 bases). Germline lookup yields CDR1 KGHSH and CDR2 LQKENI. V shed 3 bases and J shed 7 bases, with 10 bases lying between them. This CDR3 contains 13 residues. CDR3 protein: CASSPGSGNEQFF. DNA of the CDR3: TGTGCCAGCTCACCCGGCAGCGGGAATGAGCAGTTCTTC.

The chain has TRBV6-6 and TRBJ2-3; 11 bases match TRBD2. The V gene's germline CDR1 is MNHNY and CDR2 SVGAGI (reference sequence). V shed 6 bases and J 4 bases; nucleotides not matched to a gene: 6. The CDR3 contains 15 residues. The DNA of the CDR3 is TGTGCCAGCAGATTTACTAGCGGGGGTTCAGATACGCAGTATTTT. Translated, it gives CASRFTSGGSDTQYF.

The V gene is TRBV9, the J gene TRBJ2-3; 7 bases are a match to TRBD2. Unmatched junction bases numbered 8, after V lost 0 bases and J lost 1 base. The CDR3 is 17 amino acids. CDR1 and CDR2 from the germline V gene are SGDLS and YYNGEE. The CDR3 here is CASSVGLGGVGTDTQYF. The CDR3 nucleotides are TGTGCCAGCAGCGTAGGCCTGGGAGGGGTGGGCACAGATACGCAGTATTTT. The entire variable domain, with the rest obtained from reference TRBV9 and TRBJ2-3, is as follows: DSGVTQTPKHLITATGQRVTLRCSPRSGDLSVYWYQQSLDQGLQFLIQYYNGEERAKGNILERFSAQQFPDLHSELNLSSLELGDSALYFCASSVGLGGVGTDTQYFGPGTRLTVL.

This clone has only a few counts. This chain joins TRBV19 and TRBJ1-5; D is uncertain. The ends were cut back, 0 bases at V and 2 bases at J, with 8 bases in the middle. The germline gives CDR1 LNHDA, CDR2 SQIVND (reference sequence). This CDR3 has 15 amino acids. The CDR3 sequence is CASSIDPRGNQPQHF. The CDR3 nucleotides read TGTGCCAGTAGTATAGACCCGAGGGGCAATCAGCCCCAGCATTTT.

The V call is TRBV9, the J call TRBJ2-7; TRBD2 matches at 13 bases. This CDR3 spans 16 amino acids. J was trimmed by 5 bases and V by 2 bases; bases with no gene match: 7. Germline V gene sequence: CDR1 SGDLS, CDR2 YYNGEE. The CDR3 loop reads CASSVRLAGGRDEQYF. The DNA of the CDR3 is TGTGCCAGCAGCGTCCGACTAGCGGGAGGAAGGGACGAGCAGTACTTC.

The V call is TRBV6-1, the J call TRBJ1-1; TRBD1 aligns across 7 bases. Germline V gene sequence: CDR1 MNHNS, CDR2 SASEGT. This CDR3 has 14 amino acids. V lost 6 bases to trimming and J lost 0 bases; unmatched junction nucleotides: 4. CDR3 nucleotide sequence: TGTGCCAGCAGCGAACAGGGGATGAACACTGAAGCTTTCTTT. Translated, it gives CASSEQGMNTEAFF.

The CDR3 sequence: CASSVDRGGETQYF. In DNA form, the CDR3 reads TGTGCCAGCAGCGTAGACAGGGGGGGAGAGACCCAGTACTTC. This sequence joins TRBV9 and TRBJ2-5; tentative D call: TRBD1 (8 bases). Trimming took off 0 bases at V and 4 bases at J, with 10 bases between the two ends. The V gene's germline CDR1 is SGDLS and CDR2 YYNGEE. This CDR3 region has 14 residues.

Only one count was recorded for this clone. The chain recombines TRBV2 with TRBJ1-4; 8 bases are a match to TRBD1. The V gene's germline CDR1 is SNHLY and CDR2 FYNNEI. This CDR3 is built from 14 residues. J gave up 4 bases and V 7 bases, and 5 bases lay outside the gene matches. The DNA of the CDR3 is TGTGCCAGCACGCGGGACAGGAATAATGAAAAACTGTTTTTT. This codes for CASTRDRNNEKLFF.

The chain joins TRBV5-4 to TRBJ2-3; D call uncertain. Germline loops: CDR1 SGHNT, CDR2 YYREEE (reference sequence). With 3 bases removed from V and 2 bases from J, the gap between germline ends came to 7 bases. The CDR3 has 13 residues. The CDR3 DNA is TGTGCCAGCAGCTCACTAATCACAGATACGCAGTATTTT. Protein product: CASSSLITDTQYF. Filled out from reference TRBV5-4 and TRBJ2-3, the complete variable domain reads ETGVTQSPTHLIKTRGQQVTLRCSSQSGHNTVSWYQQALGQGPQFIFQYYREEENGRGNFPPRFSGLQFPNYSSELNVNALELDDSALYLCASSSLITDTQYFGPGTRLTVL.

In this sample, this clone turned up once. The chain carries TRBV27 and TRBJ2-7, with D perhaps TRBD2 (5 bases). Germline V CDR1 and CDR2: MNHEY, SMNVEV (reference sequence). This CDR3 spans 15 amino acids. V was shortened by 5 bases and J by 2 bases, with 16 bases between the two germline ends. Here the CDR3 DNA reads TGTGCCAGCAGTCCTCGGGGTGGGATCACCTACGAGCAGTACTTC. It yields the protein CASSPRGGITYEQYF.

Only one count was recorded for this clone. The chain employs TRBV9 and TRBJ2-3; 13 nucleotides align to TRBD2. Trimming cost V 2 bases and J 5 bases; bases outside gene matches: 8. CDR3 length: 17 residues. The germline V gene has CDR1 SGDLS and CDR2 YYNGEE. The CDR3, as DNA: TGTGCCAGCAGCGTGGGACTAGCGGGATTGTTAGGAGATACGCAGTATTTT. It codes for CASSVGLAGLLGDTQYF. Together with reference TRBV9 and TRBJ2-3, the CDR3 gives the full variable domain: DSGVTQTPKHLITATGQRVTLRCSPRSGDLSVYWYQQSLDQGLQFLIQYYNGEERAKGNILERFSAQQFPDLHSELNLSSLELGDSALYFCASSVGLAGLLGDTQYFGPGTRLTVL.

CDR3 DNA: TGTGCCAGCAAAGGGTTTAATGAAAAACTGTTTTTT. It translates to CASKGFNEKLFF. V gene TRBV6-5 combines with J gene TRBJ1-4, with D uncertain. V dropped 7 bases and J dropped 4 bases, with 7 bases sitting between them. Per germline, CDR1 MNHEY and CDR2 SVGAGI. This CDR3 spans 12 amino acids.

The gene calls are TRBV5-4 and TRBJ2-1, with TRBD2 matching over 10 bases. V lost 0 bases to trimming and J lost 0 bases; unmatched junction nucleotides: 12. Germline CDR1 and CDR2: SGHNT and YYREEE (reference sequence). The CDR3 runs to 20 residues. For the CDR3, the DNA is TGTGCCAGCAGCTTGGAGGTGCTAGCGGGAGATTGGGCCTCCTACAATGAGCAGTTCTTC. This codes for CASSLEVLAGDWASYNEQFF.

J is TRBJ1-5 and V is TRBV21-1. TRBV21-1 is a pseudogene. The CDR3 has 15 amino acids. Here the CDR3 DNA reads TGTGCCAGCAGCAAAGTGGGAGACCGCGATCAGCCCCAGCATTTT. Translated: CASSKVGDRDQPQHF.

The V call is TRBV19, the J call TRBJ1-2; weak D call: TRBD1 (6 bases). There are 14 residues in the CDR3. V dropped 6 bases and J dropped 4 bases, with 15 bases sitting between them. Germline lookup yields CDR1 LNHDA and CDR2 SQIVND (reference sequence). CDR3 nucleotide sequence: TGTGCCAGTAGGGCACAGGGAGGGGGCTATGGCTACACCTTC. This encodes CASRAQGGGYGYTF. Based on the CDR3 plus reference TRBV19 and TRBJ1-2, the full variable domain is DGGITQSPKYLFRKEGQNVTLSCEQNLNHDAMYWYRQDPGQGLRLIYYSQIVNDFQKGDIAEGYSVSREKKESFPLTVTSAQKNPTAFYLCASRAQGGGYGYTFGSGTRLTVV.

This chain links TRBV5-4 with TRBJ2-7; 7 bases are a match to TRBD2. V shed 2 bases and J 0 bases; nucleotides not matched to a gene: 8. CDR1 and CDR2 (germline): SGHNT, YYREEE (reference sequence). The CDR3 extends over 16 amino acids. CDR3: CASSFPGTTSSYEQYF. Written as DNA, the CDR3 is TGTGCCAGCAGCTTTCCCGGGACTACGAGCTCCTACGAGCAGTACTTC.

The gene calls are TRBV7-3 and TRBJ1-2; no clear D gene. Germline V CDR1 and CDR2: SGHTA, FQGTGA. The CDR3 is 14 residues long. The ends were cut back, 2 bases at V and 5 bases at J, with 12 bases in the middle. Written as DNA, the CDR3 is TGTGCCAGCAGCTTAGGTGCAGCGCCGTATGGCTACACCTTC. Its translation is CASSLGAAPYGYTF.

The rearrangement links TRBV29-1 to TRBJ1-1; D not certain. The CDR3 loop spans 13 amino acids. V was clipped by 0 bases and J by 0 bases, with 5 bases between them. Germline V CDR1 and CDR2: SQVTM, ANQGSEA. The CDR3 spells CSVEEGMNTEAFF. In DNA, the CDR3 is TGCAGCGTTGAAGAAGGTATGAACACTGAAGCTTTCTTT.

The chain has TRBV28 and TRBJ2-7, with 8 nucleotides matching TRBD1. From germline, CDR1 is MDHEN and CDR2 SYDVKM. The CDR3 sequence is 15 residues long. The J segment lost 4 bases and the V segment lost 4 bases, leaving 9 bases of the junction unmatched. DNA of the CDR3: TGTGCCAGCAGTTCGGCCGGACAGGGAGATTACGAGCAGTACTTC. This codes for CASSSAGQGDYEQYF.

The rearrangement joins TRBV16 to TRBJ1-5, with D possibly matching TRBD1 (5 bases). CDR3 length: 14 residues. From germline, CDR1 is KGHSY and CDR2 FQNENV. V lost 3 bases and J lost 7, with 13 bases in between. CDR3 sequence (DNA): TGTGCCAGCAGCCAGGGTGGGGGTCGACAGCCCCAGCATTTT. It codes for CASSQGGGRQPQHF.

On this clone: The junction departs from the called germline gene at one end, perhaps through a read error. The chain recombines TRBV28 with TRBJ2-7, with D unclear. The CDR3 spans 12 residues. CDR1 is MDHEN and CDR2 is SYDVKM in the germline V gene. The CDR3 loop is CAGSLSLGEQYF. CDR3 coding DNA: TGTGCCGGCAGTTTGTCGCTTGGAGAGCAGTACTTC. The complete variable domain, with remaining parts taken from reference TRBV28 and TRBJ2-7, reads DVKVTQSSRYLVKRTGEKVFLECVQDMDHENMFWYRQDPGLGLRLIYFSYDVKMKEKGDIPEGYSVSREKKERFSLILESASTNQTSMYLCAGSLSLGEQYFGPGTRLTVT.

The gene calls are TRBV6-6 and TRBJ2-1; D is uncertain. V lost 2 bases, J lost 8 bases, and 10 bases lay in between. Germline CDR1 and CDR2: MNHNY and SVGAGI (reference sequence). The length of the CDR3 is 13 residues. CDR3 nucleotides: TGTGCCAGCAGTTACCTTGGGATCGATGAGCAGTTCTTC. It translates to CASSYLGIDEQFF.

This chain joins TRBV5-6 and TRBJ2-1; D ambiguous. Trimming left V 0 bases short and J 3 bases short, with 13 bases between. This CDR3 has 16 amino acids. Germline values: CDR1 SGHDT, CDR2 YYEEEE. The CDR3 here is CASSLVAGDGYNEQFF. CDR3 sequence (DNA): TGTGCCAGCAGCTTGGTGGCTGGGGATGGCTACAATGAGCAGTTCTTC.

As DNA, the CDR3 is TGTGCCAGCAGTCCGGAGGGGGGTCCCTACGAGCAGTACTTC. Its translation is CASSPEGGPYEQYF. The chain joins TRBV6-1 to TRBJ2-7; D assignment may be TRBD1 or TRBD2 (6 bases each). Trimming shortened V by 5 bases and J by 2 bases, and 13 bases separated the two germline ends. The CDR3 runs to 14 residues. The germline V gene has CDR1 MNHNS and CDR2 SASEGT.

The chain has TRBV6-9 and TRBJ2-1; possibly TRBD1 for D (6 bases). This CDR3 comprises 15 residues. Deletions cut 3 bases from V and 4 bases from J, with 13 bases between. The germline V gene encodes CDR1 MNHGY and CDR2 SVAAGI. CDR3 in amino acids: CASSYRGQQYNEQFF. As DNA, the CDR3 is TGTGCCAGCAGTTACAGAGGACAGCAATACAATGAGCAGTTCTTC.

This chain connects TRBV15 to TRBJ1-5; D may be TRBD1 (6 bases). Germline loops: CDR1 LNHNV, CDR2 YYDKDF (reference sequence). The CDR3 sequence is 14 residues long. V lost 5 bases and J 7 bases, leaving 15 bases between the germline ends. CDR3 region: CATSQPGVGQPQHF. CDR3 nucleotides: TGTGCCACCAGCCAACCAGGGGTGGGCCAGCCCCAGCATTTT.

The chain couples TRBV7-9 to TRBJ2-7; D may be TRBD1 (6 bases). The CDR3 is 15 amino acids. Per the germline V gene, CDR1 is SEHNR and CDR2 is FQNEAQ (reference sequence). V lost 5 bases to trimming and J lost 3 bases, with 17 bases between them. DNA of the CDR3: TGTGCCAGCAGCCACAGGGCCGTCCAGGACTACGAGCAGTACTTC. Its protein product is CASSHRAVQDYEQYF.